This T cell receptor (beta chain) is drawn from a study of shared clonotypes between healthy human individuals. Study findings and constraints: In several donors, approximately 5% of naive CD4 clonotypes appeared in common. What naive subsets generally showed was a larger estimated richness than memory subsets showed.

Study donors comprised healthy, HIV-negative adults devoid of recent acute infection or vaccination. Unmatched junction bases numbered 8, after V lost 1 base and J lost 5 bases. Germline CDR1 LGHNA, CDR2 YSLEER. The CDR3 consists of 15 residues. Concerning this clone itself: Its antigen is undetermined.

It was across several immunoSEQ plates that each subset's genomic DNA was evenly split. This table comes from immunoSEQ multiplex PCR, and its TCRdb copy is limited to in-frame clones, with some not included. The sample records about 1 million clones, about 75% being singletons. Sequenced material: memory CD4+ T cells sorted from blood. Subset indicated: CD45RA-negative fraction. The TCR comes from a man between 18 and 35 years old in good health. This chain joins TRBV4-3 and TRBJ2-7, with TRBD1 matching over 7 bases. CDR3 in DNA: TGCGCCAGCAGCCAAGGGGTGAGGGGGCGCGACGAGCAGTACTTC. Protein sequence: CASSQGVRGRDEQYF.